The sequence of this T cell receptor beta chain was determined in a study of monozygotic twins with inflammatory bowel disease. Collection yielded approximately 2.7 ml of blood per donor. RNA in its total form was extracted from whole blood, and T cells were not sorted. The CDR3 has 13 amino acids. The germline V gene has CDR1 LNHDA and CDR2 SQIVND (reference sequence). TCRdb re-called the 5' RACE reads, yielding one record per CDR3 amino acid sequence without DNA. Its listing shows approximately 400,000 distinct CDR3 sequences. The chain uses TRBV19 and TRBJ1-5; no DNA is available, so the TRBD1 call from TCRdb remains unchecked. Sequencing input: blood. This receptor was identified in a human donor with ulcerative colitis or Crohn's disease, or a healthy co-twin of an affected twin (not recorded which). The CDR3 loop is CATIGQGKEPQHF. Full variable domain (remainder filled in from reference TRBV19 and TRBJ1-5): DGGITQSPKYLFRKEGQNVTLSCEQNLNHDAMYWYRQDPGQGLRLIYYSQIVNDFQKGDIAEGYSVSREKKESFPLTVTSAQKNPTAFYLCATIGQGKEPQHFGDGTRLSIL.